The source of this T cell receptor beta chain is a study of T cell repertoires in cytomegalovirus infection. About the study: CMV epitopes that were recently identified and HLA-C-restricted were used alongside well-studied HLA-B-restricted ones. Broader study findings: CMV-specific TCR beta clonotypes restricted by HLA-C were the ones dominating the ex vivo response.

CDR1 and CDR2 from the germline V gene are SGHDT and YYEEEE. The CDR3 has 16 amino acids. V was trimmed by 0 bases and J by 1 base, leaving 11 bases between them. On this clonotype: Antigen: not known.

TCRdb ran MiXCR on the reads and lists one entry per CDR3 protein. The table lists about 890,000 distinct CDR3 sequences, approximately 33% of them singletons. The receptor was derived from a human donor in good health (CMV status not recorded). Some clones in this sample may be carry-over from other donors' samples. The V call is TRBV5-6, the J call TRBJ2-1, with D uncertain. This sample comprised cultured CD8+ T cells from PBMCs, obtained from culture after CMV antigen stimulation. CDR3 nucleotide sequence: TGTGCCAGCAGCTTGGCATTAGGGTTGTCCTACAATGAGCAGTTCTTC. It encodes CASSLALGLSYNEQFF. The full variable domain, rest sourced from reference TRBV5-6 and TRBJ2-1, is DAGVTQSPTHLIKTRGQQVTLRCSPKSGHDTVSWYQQALGQGPQFIFQYYEEEERQRGNFPDRFSGHQFPNYSSELNVNALLLGDSALYLCASSLALGLSYNEQFFGPGTRLTVL.